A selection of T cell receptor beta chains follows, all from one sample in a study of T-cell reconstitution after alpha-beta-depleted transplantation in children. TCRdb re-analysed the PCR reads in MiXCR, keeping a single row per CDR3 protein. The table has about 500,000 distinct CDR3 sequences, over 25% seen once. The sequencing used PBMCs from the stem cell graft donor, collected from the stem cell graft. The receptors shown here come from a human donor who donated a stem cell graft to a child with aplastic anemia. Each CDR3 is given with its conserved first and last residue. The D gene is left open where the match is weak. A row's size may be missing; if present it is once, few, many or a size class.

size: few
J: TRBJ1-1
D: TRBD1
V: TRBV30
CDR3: CASDRGENEAFF
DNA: TGTGCCTCGGACAGGGGGGAGAATGAAGCTTTCTTT

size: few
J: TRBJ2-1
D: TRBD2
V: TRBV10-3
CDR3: CAISLTSGSVDEQFF
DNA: TGTGCCATCAGCTTGACTAGCGGGAGTGTCGATGAGCAGTTCTTC

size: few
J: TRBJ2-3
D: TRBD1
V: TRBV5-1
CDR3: CASSGGQGSMGTDTQYF
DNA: TGCGCCAGCAGCGGGGGACAGGGTTCGATGGGGACAGATACGCAGTATTTT

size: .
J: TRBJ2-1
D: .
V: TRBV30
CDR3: CAWSPQVRMEQFF
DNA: TGTGCCTGGAGTCCCCAGGTTAGAATGGAGCAGTTCTTC

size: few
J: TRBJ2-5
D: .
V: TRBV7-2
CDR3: CASSRASGETQYF
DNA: TGTGCCAGCAGTCGGGCCTCGGGGGAGACCCAGTACTTC

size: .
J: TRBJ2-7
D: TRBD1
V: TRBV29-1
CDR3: CSVDRGRWDEQYF
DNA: TGCAGCGTTGACAGGGGGCGCTGGGACGAGCAGTACTTC

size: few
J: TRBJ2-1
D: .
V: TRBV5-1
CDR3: CASSNNYNEQFF
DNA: TGCGCCAGCAGCAATAACTACAATGAGCAGTTCTTC

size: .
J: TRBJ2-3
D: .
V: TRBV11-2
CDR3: CASSLELSTDTQYF
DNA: TGTGCCAGCAGCTTAGAGTTGAGCACAGATACGCAGTATTTT

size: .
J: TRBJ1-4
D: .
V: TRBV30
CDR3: CAWGPTSAAEKLFF
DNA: TGTGCCTGGGGCCCGACTAGTGCAGCGGAAAAACTGTTTTTT

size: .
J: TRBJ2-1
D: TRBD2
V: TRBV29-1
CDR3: CSVLSGRANDEQFF
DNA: TGCAGCGTTTTAAGCGGGAGGGCCAACGATGAGCAGTTCTTC

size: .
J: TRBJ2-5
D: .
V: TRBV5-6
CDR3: CASSYMWGMDQETQYF
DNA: TGTGCCAGCAGCTATATGTGGGGTATGGACCAAGAGACCCAGTACTTC

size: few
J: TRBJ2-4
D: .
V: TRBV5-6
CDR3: CASSSPGTVAKNIQYF
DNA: TGTGCCAGCAGCTCTCCGGGGACTGTAGCCAAAAACATTCAGTACTTC

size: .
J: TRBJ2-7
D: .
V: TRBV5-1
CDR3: CASSNLGSVNEQYF
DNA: TGCGCCAGCAGCAATCTGGGGTCGGTCAACGAGCAGTACTTC

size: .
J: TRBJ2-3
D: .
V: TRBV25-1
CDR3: CASSADWGTDTQYF
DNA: TGTGCCAGCAGTGCGGACTGGGGCACAGATACGCAGTATTTT

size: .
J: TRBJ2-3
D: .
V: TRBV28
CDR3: CASRVFSTDTQYF
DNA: TGTGCCAGCAGGGTCTTTAGCACAGATACGCAGTATTTT

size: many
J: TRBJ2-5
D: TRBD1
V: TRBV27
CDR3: CASSTGTGGAETQYF
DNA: TGTGCCAGCAGCACCGGGACAGGGGGCGCGGAGACCCAGTACTTC

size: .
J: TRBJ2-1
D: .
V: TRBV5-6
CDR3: CASSLRGAPYNEQFF
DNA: TGTGCCAGCAGCTTGCGGGGGGCGCCCTACAATGAGCAGTTCTTC

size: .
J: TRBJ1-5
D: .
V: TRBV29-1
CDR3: CSVPLRGRLLGSNQPQHF
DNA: TGCAGCGTTCCTTTAAGGGGAAGGCTTCTCGGGAGCAATCAGCCCCAGCATTTT

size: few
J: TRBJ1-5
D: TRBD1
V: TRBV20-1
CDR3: CSARDIAGGAGQPQHF
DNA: TGCAGTGCTAGAGATATAGCAGGGGGCGCGGGACAGCCCCAGCATTTT

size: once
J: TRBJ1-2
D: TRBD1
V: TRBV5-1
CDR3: CASSPGQGLAYGYTF
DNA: TGCGCCAGCAGCCCTGGACAGGGGTTGGCCTATGGCTACACCTTC

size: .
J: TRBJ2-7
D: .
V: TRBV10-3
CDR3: CAISGVQGSEQYF
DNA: TGTGCCATCAGTGGTGTCCAGGGCAGTGAGCAGTACTTC

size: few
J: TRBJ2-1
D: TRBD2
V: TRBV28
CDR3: CASSSASGNEQFF
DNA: TGTGCCAGCAGCTCTGCTAGCGGAAATGAGCAGTTCTTC

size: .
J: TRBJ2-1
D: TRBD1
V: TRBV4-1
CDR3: CASSQGTADGQFF
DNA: TGCGCCAGCAGCCAGGGGACAGCCGACGGGCAGTTCTTC

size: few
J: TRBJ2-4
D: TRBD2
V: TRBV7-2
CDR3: CASSPLAGLAKNIQYF
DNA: TGTGCCAGCAGCCCTCTAGCGGGTTTAGCCAAAAACATTCAGTACTTC

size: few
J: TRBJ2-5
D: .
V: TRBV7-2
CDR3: CASSLAGQSETQYF
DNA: TGTGCCAGCAGCTTAGCTGGTCAGTCAGAGACCCAGTACTTC

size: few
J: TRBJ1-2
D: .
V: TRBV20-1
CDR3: CSASEGGVFSGYTF
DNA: TGCAGTGCCTCGGAGGGTGGGGTTTTCTCCGGCTACACCTTC

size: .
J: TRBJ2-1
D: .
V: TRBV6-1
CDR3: CASNPGPMGNEQFF
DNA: TGTGCCAGCAATCCGGGACCTATGGGGAATGAGCAGTTCTTC

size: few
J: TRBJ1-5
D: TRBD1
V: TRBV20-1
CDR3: CSATWTGPTVNQPQHF
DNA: TGCAGTGCGACATGGACAGGGCCAACAGTCAATCAGCCCCAGCATTTT

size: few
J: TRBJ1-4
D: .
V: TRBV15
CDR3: CATSRDGTLGSEKLFF
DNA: TGTGCCACCAGCAGAGACGGGACTCTCGGAAGCGAAAAACTGTTTTTT

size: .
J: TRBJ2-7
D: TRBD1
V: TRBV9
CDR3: CASSAGQDTYEQYF
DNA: TGTGCCAGCAGCGCGGGACAGGATACCTACGAGCAGTACTTC

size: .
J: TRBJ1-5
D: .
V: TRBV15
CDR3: CATQLSPTAWNQPQHF
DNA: TGTGCCACACAATTAAGCCCGACAGCTTGGAATCAGCCCCAGCATTTT

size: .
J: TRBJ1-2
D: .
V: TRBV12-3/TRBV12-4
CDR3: CASSSPWWGQSGYTF
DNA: TGTGCCAGCAGTTCCCCGTGGTGGGGGCAGAGCGGCTACACCTTC

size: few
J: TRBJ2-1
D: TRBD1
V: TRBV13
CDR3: CASSPWDRSSYNEQFF
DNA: TGTGCCAGCAGCCCCTGGGACAGAAGCTCCTACAATGAGCAGTTCTTC

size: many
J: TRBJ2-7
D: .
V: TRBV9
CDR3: CASSVPGLYEQYF
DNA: TGTGCCAGCAGCGTACCGGGCCTCTACGAGCAGTACTTC

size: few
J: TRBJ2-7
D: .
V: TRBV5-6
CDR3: CASSSLRGGRTYEQYF
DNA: TGTGCCAGCAGCTCCCTCAGGGGCGGGAGAACCTACGAGCAGTACTTC

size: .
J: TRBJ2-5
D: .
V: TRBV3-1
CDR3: CASSQDRWQGRQETQYF
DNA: TGTGCCAGCAGCCAAGATCGGTGGCAGGGACGCCAAGAGACCCAGTACTTC

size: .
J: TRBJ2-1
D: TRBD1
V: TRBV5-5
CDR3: CASSHISGTGGDEQFF
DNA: TGTGCCAGCAGCCACATATCCGGGACAGGGGGGGATGAGCAGTTCTTC

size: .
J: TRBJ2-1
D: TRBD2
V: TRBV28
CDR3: CASSFRGGEGNEQFF
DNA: TGTGCCAGCAGTTTCCGGGGAGGGGAGGGGAATGAGCAGTTCTTC

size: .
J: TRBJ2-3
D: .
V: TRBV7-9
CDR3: CASTSTSVTDTQYF
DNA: TGTGCCAGCACCTCGACTAGTGTAACAGATACGCAGTATTTT

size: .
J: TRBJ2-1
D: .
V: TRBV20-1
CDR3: CSASLPGVYNEQFF
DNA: TGCAGTGCTTCCCTGCCAGGAGTTTACAATGAGCAGTTCTTC

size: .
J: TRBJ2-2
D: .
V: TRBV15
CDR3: CATSGSHGRGTGELFF
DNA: TGTGCCACCAGCGGCTCACACGGGAGAGGGACCGGGGAGCTGTTTTTT

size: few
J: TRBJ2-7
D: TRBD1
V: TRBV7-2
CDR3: CASSSGQGLGYEQYF
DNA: TGTGCCAGCAGCTCGGGACAGGGGCTTGGCTACGAGCAGTACTTC

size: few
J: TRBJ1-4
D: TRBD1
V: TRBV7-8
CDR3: CASSFEGAGEVELFF
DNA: TGTGCCAGCAGCTTTGAGGGGGCCGGAGAGGTGGAACTGTTTTTT

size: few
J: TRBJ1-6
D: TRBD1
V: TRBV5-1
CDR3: CASSLYTGTDNSPLHF
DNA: TGCGCCAGCAGCTTATATACCGGGACAGATAATTCACCCCTCCACTTT

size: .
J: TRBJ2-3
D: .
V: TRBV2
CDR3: CASSKSVSVRDTQYF
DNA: TGTGCCAGCAGTAAGTCAGTTTCCGTTCGGGATACGCAGTATTTT

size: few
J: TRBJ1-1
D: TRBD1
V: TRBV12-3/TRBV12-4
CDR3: CASRLDRPNTEAFF
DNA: TGTGCCAGCAGATTGGACAGGCCGAACACTGAAGCTTTCTTT

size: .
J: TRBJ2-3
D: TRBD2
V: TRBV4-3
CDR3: CASSQEGLAGVTQYF
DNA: TGCGCCAGCAGCCAAGAGGGGCTAGCGGGAGTTACGCAGTATTTT

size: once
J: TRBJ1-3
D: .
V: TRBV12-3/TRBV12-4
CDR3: CASSLLSGYYGGNTIYF
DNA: TGTGCCAGCAGTCTGTTGTCGGGTTACTATGGTGGAAACACCATATATTTT

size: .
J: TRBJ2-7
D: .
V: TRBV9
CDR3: CASSGGPDSYEQYF
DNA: TGTGCCAGCAGCGGAGGCCCGGACAGCTACGAGCAGTACTTC